Shown below are 5 T cell receptor beta chains from a single sample sequenced in a study of T cells expressing NK-cell markers. TCRdb reworked the 5' RACE reads into one entry per CDR3 protein, no DNA. The sample table includes more than 400,000 distinct CDR3 sequences. Sample: blood T cells: a sorted CD56 or NKG2C T cell subset, CD4+ or CD8+ T cells, or bulk PBMC T cells (not recorded which). All receptors derive from a woman aged 18-70 years in good health.

The chain carries TRBV12-3 or TRBV12-4 and TRBJ2-5; the TCRdb D gene call, TRBD2, has no DNA to confirm it. The CDR3 consists of 16 residues. CDR3 in amino acids: CASSPQGLATGETQYF.

The V call is TRBV5-4, the J call TRBJ1-6; TCRdb outputs TRBD1, but without DNA this stays unchecked. Per the germline V gene, CDR1 is SGHNT and CDR2 is YYREEE (reference sequence). This CDR3 spans 15 amino acids. This chain's CDR3 is CASSGGQGLNSPLHF.

The chain is built from TRBV20-1 and TRBJ2-5; as DNA is missing, the TRBD1 call by TCRdb cannot be tested. This CDR3 comprises 13 residues. Germline V gene sequence: CDR1 DFQATT, CDR2 SNEGSKA (reference sequence). Here the CDR3 reads CSALGRGGETQYF.

This chain links TRBV14 with TRBJ2-3; TCRdb's assignment of TRBD1 cannot be checked, as there is no DNA. Per the germline V gene, CDR1 is SGHDN and CDR2 is FVKESK. The CDR3 runs to 16 residues. CDR3 amino acids: CASSQLPGFSTDTQYF.

V usage is TRBV5-6 and J usage is TRBJ2-1. Germline CDR1 SGHDT, CDR2 YYEEEE. The CDR3 has 14 amino acids. The CDR3: CASTKGLVGNEQFF.